Shown below are 26 T cell receptor beta chains from a single sample sequenced in a study of T cells in Graves' hyperthyroidism and ophthalmopathy. TCR beta CDR3 regions were amplified from RNA transcripts. A set of HTBI primers served as the primers for a first-round RT-PCR of the TCR CDR3. From the multiplex PCR reads, TCRdb called clonotypes with MiXCR, one entry per CDR3 protein. The top ten clones hold more than 25% of a sample with about 550,000 distinct CDR3 sequences, less than 25% of them seen once. The sequenced sample was blood. The receptors here all came from a man younger than 35 with Graves' hyperthyroidism.

V gene TRBV12-3 or TRBV12-4 combines with J gene TRBJ1-1; 8 bases agree with TRBD1. The CDR3 is 16 amino acids. Unmatched junction bases numbered 13, after V lost 6 bases and J lost 4 bases. CDR3 amino acids: CASRPGTGKGVTEAFF. The CDR3 DNA reads as TGTGCCAGCAGACCGGGGACAGGAAAGGGTGTCACTGAAGCTTTCTTT.

This chain connects TRBV6-1 to TRBJ1-2; D is unresolved. The germline gives CDR1 MNHNS, CDR2 SASEGT. This CDR3 has 15 amino acids. V was cut by 2 bases and J by 0 bases, with 10 bases left in between. The DNA of the CDR3 is TGTGCCAGCAGTGAAATAGGAGGACCTAACTATGGCTACACCTTC. Protein product: CASSEIGGPNYGYTF.

This chain links TRBV12-3 or TRBV12-4 with TRBJ2-7; D possibly matches TRBD1 or TRBD2 (6 bases each). CDR3 length: 15 residues. Between the trimmed V and J ends, which lost 2 bases and 4 bases, there was a span of 15 bases. Written as DNA, the CDR3 is TGTGCCAGCAGTTTATCTGTGGGGGGCGGGTACGAGCAGTACTTC. It is translated as CASSLSVGGGYEQYF.

A few counts support this clonotype. This rearrangement joins TRBV12-3 or TRBV12-4 to TRBJ1-5; TRBD1 is a possible D gene (6 bases). V shed 7 bases and J shed 2 bases, with 15 bases lying between them. The CDR3 sequence is 15 residues long. The CDR3 loop reads CASTPSTGRNQPQHF. The CDR3 nucleotides are TGTGCCAGCACTCCATCGACAGGTCGCAATCAGCCCCAGCATTTT.

This clonotype came up many times. This chain connects TRBV20-1 to TRBJ2-7; D is undetermined. V lost 3 bases and J lost 2, with 14 bases in between. From germline, CDR1 is DFQATT and CDR2 SNEGSKA (reference sequence). The CDR3 length is 14 residues. CDR3 region: CSASQRTVTYEQYF. The DNA for the CDR3 is TGCAGTGCTAGCCAACGGACGGTAACCTACGAGCAGTACTTC.

CDR3 DNA: TGTGCCAGCGGCCAGCGCGGGGACACTGAAGCTTTCTTT. Translated: CASGQRGDTEAFF. This rearrangement joins TRBV12-3 or TRBV12-4 to TRBJ1-1; D gene unclear. CDR3 size: 13 residues. The germline V and J ends were trimmed by 8 bases and 3 bases, with 13 bases remaining between them.

The chain uses TRBV12-3 or TRBV12-4 and TRBJ2-2; D uncertain. The CDR3 consists of 12 residues. The V end lost 8 bases, the J end lost 6 bases, and 10 bases lay between the germline ends. The CDR3 DNA sequence: TGTGCCAGCGCAAGGAATCCCGGGGAGCTGTTTTTT. Its translation: CASARNPGELFF.

This clonotype was counted at least ten times. This rearrangement joins TRBV6-1 to TRBJ1-2; D not resolved. V was cut by 5 bases and J by 6 bases, with 22 bases left in between. Germline CDR1 and CDR2: MNHNS and SASEGT. This CDR3 spans 16 amino acids. DNA of the CDR3: TGTGCCAGCAGTCCTTCTGTCGGGCGCGTTCGGAATGGCTACACCTTC. This gives the protein CASSPSVGRVRNGYTF.

This clonotype showed up many times. V usage is TRBV7-2 and J usage is TRBJ1-2; TRBD1 matches at 8 bases. This CDR3 spans 14 amino acids. V gave up 5 bases and J gave up 8 bases; unmatched junction bases: 10. The germline V gene encodes CDR1 SGHTA and CDR2 FQGNSA. The CDR3 region has the DNA TGTGCCAGCAGCCCCAGACCCTCAGGGGGCGGCTACACCTTC. Amino acid sequence: CASSPRPSGGGYTF.

This sequence joins TRBV29-1 and TRBJ2-7; possibly TRBD2 for D (5 bases). The length of the CDR3 is 12 residues. Germline V gives CDR1 SQVTM, CDR2 ANQGSEA. V lost 4 bases and J 4 bases, leaving 11 bases between the germline ends. CDR3 residues: CSVVGNRYEQYF. CDR3 coding DNA: TGCAGCGTTGTCGGGAATCGGTACGAGCAGTACTTC.

This clonotype was detected only a few times. This sequence joins TRBV5-1 and TRBJ2-5, with 7 bases that match TRBD2. J was trimmed by 5 bases and V by 4 bases; bases with no gene match: 11. The CDR3 has 15 residues. The germline gives CDR1 SGHRS, CDR2 YFSETQ. In DNA, the CDR3 is TGCGCCAGCAGCCCTAGGACTAGTAGGGATGAGACCCAGTACTTC. Protein sequence: CASSPRTSRDETQYF.

This clonotype has a count of ten or more. The CDR3 nucleotides read TGTGCCAGCAGTGAAGGGACAGGGCACACAGATACGCAGTATTTT. Its protein product is CASSEGTGHTDTQYF. The chain carries TRBV6-1 and TRBJ2-3; 8 bases line up with TRBD1. J gave up 2 bases and V 1 base, and 2 bases lay outside the gene matches. The CDR3 sequence is 15 residues long. CDR1 and CDR2 (germline): MNHNS, SASEGT.

On this clonotype itself: The CDR3 ends on some other residue instead of the conserved phenylalanine or tryptophan, so this is likely a read error. The DNA is left out, because the CDR3 cannot be placed on it with certainty; the CDR3 is given as TCRdb lists it. The gene calls are TRBV12-3 or TRBV12-4 and TRBJ1-1; the D segment call TRBD1 is taken from the table without a DNA check. The CDR3 extends over 18 residues, inclusive of both ends. CDR3 loop: CASSLPPGAASVNTEACL.

This clonotype was seen many times. At one of its ends the junction is not consistent with the germline gene, which may arise from a read error. V is TRBV12-3 or TRBV12-4 and J is TRBJ2-7; either TRBD1 or TRBD2 may fit D (5 bases each). This CDR3 region has 17 residues. The CDR3 DNA follows: TGTGACAGCAGTTTAGCGCCGGTCTGGACATCAACTGGTGAGCAGTACTTC. Protein: CDSSLAPVWTSTGEQYF.

This clonotype was detected many times. The V call is TRBV7-6, the J call TRBJ2-7; D gene ambiguous. Germline CDR1 SGHVS, CDR2 FNYEAQ. The germline V and J ends were trimmed by 2 bases and 5 bases, with 13 bases remaining between them. The CDR3 sequence is 14 residues long. CDR3 protein: CASSLRLPPDEQYF. The DNA of the CDR3 is TGTGCCAGCAGCTTAAGGCTGCCCCCTGACGAGCAGTACTTC.

Remarks on this clonotype: It may be a read error: a sequence one base away is much more abundant. This chain joins TRBV4-1 and TRBJ1-2; 7 bases map to TRBD1. After removal of 7 bases from V and 8 bases from J, the junction contained 16 bases not matched to a gene. The CDR3 extends over 15 amino acids. Germline V CDR1 and CDR2: MGHRA, YSYEKL. The DNA for the CDR3 is TGCGCCAGCACTTCCTCCCCCGAGACAGGGTACGGCTACACCTTC. The encoded protein is CASTSSPETGYGYTF.

This clonotype was picked up many times. The chain links TRBV6-1 to TRBJ2-5; tentatively, D is TRBD1 (6 bases). CDR1 is MNHNS and CDR2 is SASEGT in the germline V gene. This CDR3 region has 13 residues. V gave up 4 bases and J gave up 2 bases, with 8 bases separating them. The CDR3 coding sequence is TGTGCCAGCAGTGGGACAGATCAAGAGACCCAGTACTTC. Protein sequence: CASSGTDQETQYF.

This clonotype has a handful of counts. The chain employs TRBV4-1 and TRBJ1-1, with unresolved D. CDR3 length: 15 residues. CDR1 and CDR2 (germline): MGHRA, YSYEKL. V lost 4 bases, J lost 5 bases, and 17 bases lay in between. CDR3 protein: CASSLDSAGGTEAFF. As DNA, the CDR3 is TGCGCCAGCAGCCTAGACTCGGCAGGAGGGACTGAAGCTTTCTTT.

The chain combines TRBV15 with TRBJ1-2; tentative D call: TRBD1 (5 bases). Trimming took off 0 bases at V and 5 bases at J, with 16 bases between the two ends. Germline-derived CDR1 and CDR2 are LNHNV and YYDKDF (reference sequence). The CDR3 contains 16 residues. This chain's CDR3 is CATSRDRGELVYGYTF. CDR3 bases: TGTGCCACCAGCAGAGATCGGGGGGAACTGGTATATGGCTACACCTTC.

This clonotype showed up many times. The chain carries TRBV30 and TRBJ2-2; 7 bases are a match to TRBD1. Germline assignment: CDR1 GTSNPN and CDR2 SVGIG (reference sequence). The CDR3 is made up of 13 amino acids. V shed 5 bases, J shed 5 bases, and the junction held 5 bases outside the gene matches. CDR3 protein: CAWDRVRTGELFF. The CDR3 nucleotides are TGTGCCTGGGACAGGGTGCGGACCGGGGAGCTGTTTTTT.

This clonotype was seen at least ten times. Written as DNA, the CDR3 is TGTGCCAGTAGCACGACAGGGGCCAACACCGGGGAGCTGTTTTTT. It is translated as CASSTTGANTGELFF. The chain couples TRBV19 to TRBJ2-2; 8 bases match TRBD1. Germline-derived CDR1 and CDR2 are LNHDA and SQIVND (reference sequence). Losses at the gene ends were 6 bases for V and 2 bases for J; bases not matched to a gene: 5. CDR3 length: 15 residues.

This clonotype was picked up many times. The V call is TRBV10-3, the J call TRBJ2-7; either TRBD1 or TRBD2 may supply D (5 bases each). Germline CDR1 ENHRY, CDR2 SYGVKD. Trimming took off 6 bases at V and 3 bases at J, with 18 bases between the two ends. The CDR3 has 15 amino acids. The CDR3 is CAISEGSVNSYEQYF. CDR3 coding DNA: TGTGCCATCAGCGAGGGGTCGGTTAACAGCTACGAGCAGTACTTC.

The V call is TRBV12-3 or TRBV12-4, the J call TRBJ1-2; 7 bases match TRBD1. The CDR3 contains 14 residues. V gave up 7 bases and J gave up 4 bases; unmatched junction bases: 9. The CDR3 region has the DNA TGTGCCAGCACACCCGACAGGGAAATCTATGGCTACACCTTC. This encodes CASTPDREIYGYTF.

This clonotype appeared once. V and J are TRBV15 and TRBJ1-1; D is undetermined. The germline CDR1 and CDR2 sequences are LNHNV and YYDKDF (reference sequence). The CDR3 is made up of 13 amino acids. Trimming left V 1 base short and J 5 bases short, with 8 bases between. This CDR3 reads CATSRGFGTEAFF. The CDR3 DNA reads TGTGCCACCAGCAGAGGGTTCGGGACTGAAGCTTTCTTT.

This rearrangement joins TRBV20-1 to TRBJ2-2, with 8 nucleotides matching TRBD2. Germline values: CDR1 DFQATT, CDR2 SNEGSKA (reference sequence). The V segment lost 1 base and the J segment 7 bases; nucleotides outside the gene matches: 5. This CDR3 is 14 amino acids long. The CDR3 spells CSARAGLVIGELFF. For the CDR3, the DNA is TGCAGTGCTAGAGCGGGACTAGTGATCGGGGAGCTGTTTTTT.

This clonotype came up many times. J is TRBJ2-5 and V is TRBV6-1, with 10 positions matching TRBD1. This CDR3 contains 18 residues. The ends lost 0 bases at V and 1 base at J; junction bases unmatched: 8. Germline V CDR1 and CDR2: MNHNS, SASEGT. CDR3 bases: TGTGCCAGCAGTGAAGCGTGGGGGACAGGGGCCGCCCAAGAGACCCAGTACTTC. Translation gives CASSEAWGTGAAQETQYF.